Below, 15 T cell receptor beta chains from the same sample are listed, as sequenced in a study of T-cell memory formation after mild COVID-19. Using its own MiXCR run on the 5' RACE reads, TCRdb lists one record per CDR3 protein. The sample records approximately 200,000 distinct CDR3 sequences, about a sixth being singletons. The sample consisted of PBMCs or a T cell subset sorted from them (not recorded which). The receptors come from an adult woman who had mild COVID-19 (a few samples of this study predate the infection). Cell type and time point are not known.

CDR3 in amino acids: CSARDAANTDTQYF. Here the CDR3 DNA reads TGCAGCGCCCGGGACGCCGCGAATACAGATACGCAGTATTTT. The rearrangement uses TRBV29-1 and TRBJ2-3, with D perhaps TRBD1 or TRBD2 (5 bases each). The germline CDR1 and CDR2 sequences are SQVTM and ANQGSEA. The CDR3 is 14 residues long. Trimming left V 7 bases short and J 3 bases short, with 17 bases between.

This clonotype was detected ten times or more. The chain carries TRBV9 and TRBJ2-3; TRBD1 or TRBD2 may be the D gene (6 bases each). The germline V and J ends were trimmed by 0 bases and 0 bases, with 11 bases remaining between them. Looked up from germline, CDR1 is SGDLS and CDR2 is YYNGEE. This CDR3 comprises 16 residues. The CDR3 nucleotides are TGTGCCAGCAGCGTAGGGGGGGCAAGGAGCACAGATACGCAGTATTTT. It codes for CASSVGGARSTDTQYF.

This clonotype has only a few counts. The germline gene is not matched at one end of the junction; a read error may be the cause. The V gene is TRBV2, the J gene TRBJ1-6, with TRBD1 as a possible D gene (6 bases). Germline V gene lookup returns CDR1 SNHLY and CDR2 FYNNEI. The CDR3 sequence is 15 residues long. The CDR3 sequence is CASTRTASHNSPLHF. The CDR3 nucleotides read TGTGCCAGCACCCGGACAGCCTCCCATAATTCACCCCTCCACTTT.

The chain employs TRBV7-2 and TRBJ2-7, with TRBD1 matching 11 bases. The CDR3 loop spans 15 amino acids. The junction had 10 bases not matched to a gene; V was cut back by 9 bases and J by 3 bases. Looked up from germline, CDR1 is SGHTA and CDR2 is FQGNSA. The DNA of the CDR3 is TGTGCCAGTAGACTCCAAGGGACAGGGGGCTACGAGCAGTACTTC. Its translation is CASRLQGTGGYEQYF.

The V call is TRBV29-1, the J call TRBJ1-2; possibly TRBD1 for D (6 bases). The ends were cut back, 7 bases at V and 5 bases at J, with 20 bases in the middle. CDR1 SQVTM and CDR2 ANQGSEA come from the germline V gene. The CDR3 is made up of 14 amino acids. DNA for the CDR3: TGCAGCGCCAAGTTACAATGGGGGCCATATGGCTACACCTTC. Its translation: CSAKLQWGPYGYTF.

The CDR3 loop is CASGRGFVEQETQYF. The CDR3, as DNA: TGTGCCAGCGGAAGGGGTTTCGTGGAGCAAGAGACCCAGTACTTC. This chain links TRBV6-2 or TRBV6-3 with TRBJ2-5, with D tentatively TRBD1 (5 bases). Trimming cost V 8 bases and J 2 bases, with 18 bases left between them. The V gene's germline CDR1 is MNHEY and CDR2 SVGEGT. CDR3 length: 15 amino acids.

This clonotype showed up just a few times. This sequence joins TRBV6-5 and TRBJ2-7, with 7 nucleotides matching TRBD2. CDR3 size: 15 residues. Per the germline V gene, CDR1 is MNHEY and CDR2 is SVGAGI. V lost 6 bases and J lost 3; bases outside the gene matches: 11. The CDR3 DNA sequence: TGTGCCAGCAGCGTCCTTGGGGGGGAGGGCTACGAGCAGTACTTC. Translation gives CASSVLGGEGYEQYF.

This chain uses TRBV20-1 with TRBJ2-1; 13 bases match TRBD2. This CDR3 contains 13 residues. J was trimmed by 15 bases and V by 4 bases; bases with no gene match: 9. Germline loops: CDR1 DFQATT, CDR2 SNEGSKA (reference sequence). CDR3: CSAKPGLAGTWFF. As DNA, the CDR3 is TGCAGTGCTAAGCCGGGACTAGCGGGAACCTGGTTCTTC.

This clonotype appeared a few times. This chain links TRBV3-1 with TRBJ2-5; 13 bases fit TRBD2. The CDR3 has 17 residues. V shed 2 bases, J shed 1 base, and the junction held 4 bases outside the gene matches. CDR1 and CDR2 (germline): LGHDT, YNNKEL (reference sequence). The CDR3 loop is CASSQKGLAGRQETQYF. CDR3 in DNA: TGTGCCAGCAGCCAAAAGGGACTAGCGGGACGCCAAGAGACCCAGTACTTC.

J is TRBJ1-2 and V is TRBV29-1; D ambiguous. The V gene lost 0 bases and the J gene lost 5 bases, with 7 bases spanning the gap. The CDR3 totals 12 residues. Germline lookup yields CDR1 SQVTM and CDR2 ANQGSEA. The CDR3 DNA sequence: TGCAGCGTTGAAGATCGGAGATATGGCTACACCTTC. It specifies CSVEDRRYGYTF.

This clonotype was seen ten or more times. The rearrangement uses TRBV7-9 and TRBJ2-3; D remains unclear. The germline V gene has CDR1 SEHNR and CDR2 FQNEAQ (reference sequence). CDR3 size: 12 residues. The germline V and J ends were trimmed by 4 bases and 7 bases, with 9 bases remaining between them. The DNA for the CDR3 is TGTGCCAGCAGCTCTGTGTCAAATACGCAGTATTTT. Encoded protein: CASSSVSNTQYF.

The V call is TRBV6-5, the J call TRBJ1-1; a weak D match, TRBD1 (5 bases). V was shortened by 5 bases and J by 3 bases, with 10 bases between the two germline ends. Germline-derived CDR1 and CDR2 are MNHEY and SVGAGI. This CDR3 has 13 residues. The CDR3 DNA reads TGTGCCAGCAGTCACGGGACGGACACTGAAGCTTTCTTT. This translates into CASSHGTDTEAFF.

This clonotype was recorded a few times. This chain links TRBV7-2 with TRBJ2-1, with TRBD2 identical over 10 bases. Germline CDR1 is SGHTA and CDR2 is FQGNSA. CDR3 length: 15 residues. V lost 5 bases and J lost 5; bases outside the gene matches: 6. The CDR3 here is CASSASGRTNNEQFF. The CDR3 DNA follows: TGTGCCAGCAGCGCTAGCGGGAGAACGAACAATGAGCAGTTCTTC.

This chain connects TRBV5-1 to TRBJ1-2, with D unresolved. CDR1 is SGHRS, CDR2 YFSETQ, per germline. With 0 bases removed from V and 3 bases from J, the gap between germline ends came to 3 bases. This CDR3 is built from 12 residues. The CDR3 reads CASSLADYGYTF. The CDR3 region has the DNA TGCGCCAGCAGCTTGGCCGACTATGGCTACACCTTC.

There are many counts of this clonotype. The chain carries TRBV7-9 and TRBJ2-5; tentative D call: TRBD1 (5 bases). Looked up from germline, CDR1 is SEHNR and CDR2 is FQNEAQ (reference sequence). There are 15 residues in the CDR3. V gave up 0 bases and J gave up 4 bases, with 12 bases separating them. Written as DNA, the CDR3 is TGTGCCAGCAGCTTAGCGGCAGGGTTGGGAGAGACCCAGTACTTC. Residues: CASSLAAGLGETQYF. The complete variable domain, with remaining parts taken from reference TRBV7-9 and TRBJ2-5, reads DTGVSQNPRHKITKRGQNVTFRCDPISEHNRLYWYRQTLGQGPEFLTYFQNEAQLEKSRLLSDRFSAERPKGSFSTLEIQRTEQGDSAMYLCASSLAAGLGETQYFGPGTRLLVL.